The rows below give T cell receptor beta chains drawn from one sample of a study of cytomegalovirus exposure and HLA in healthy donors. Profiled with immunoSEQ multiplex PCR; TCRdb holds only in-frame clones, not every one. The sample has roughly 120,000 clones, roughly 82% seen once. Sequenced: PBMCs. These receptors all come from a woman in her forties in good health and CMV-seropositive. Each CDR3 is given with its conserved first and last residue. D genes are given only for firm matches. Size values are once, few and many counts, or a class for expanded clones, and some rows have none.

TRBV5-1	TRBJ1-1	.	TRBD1	CASSGTANTEAFF	TGCGCCAGCTCAGGGACAGCGAACACTGAAGCTTTCTTT
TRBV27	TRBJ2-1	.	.	CASSSRVSSYNEQFF	TGTGCCAGCAGTTCCAGGGTGAGCTCCTACAATGAGCAGTTCTTC
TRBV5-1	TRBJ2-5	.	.	CASRPAVSRETQYF	TGCGCCAGCAGGCCCGCGGTGTCTCGAGAGACCCAGTACTTC
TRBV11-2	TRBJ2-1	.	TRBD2	CASSLTRLAGYNEQFF	TGTGCCAGCAGCTTAACGCGACTAGCGGGCTACAATGAGCAGTTCTTC
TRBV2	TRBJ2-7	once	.	CASSELDWSYEQYF	TGTGCCAGCAGTGAACTAGATTGGTCCTACGAGCAGTACTTC
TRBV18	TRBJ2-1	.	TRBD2	CASSPPGAGTSGRNEQFF	TGTGCCAGCTCACCACCGGGGGCCGGGACTAGCGGGAGGAATGAGCAGTTCTTC
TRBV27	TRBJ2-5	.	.	CASSSMGRGIWQETQYF	TGTGCCAGCAGTTCTATGGGCCGGGGTATATGGCAAGAGACCCAGTACTTC
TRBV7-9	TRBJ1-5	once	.	CASSASFSNQPQHF	TGTGCCAGCAGTGCCAGTTTTAGCAATCAGCCCCAGCATTTT
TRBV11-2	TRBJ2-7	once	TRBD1	CASRKVGTGLSYEQYF	TGTGCCAGCAGAAAGGTAGGGACAGGCCTATCCTACGAGCAGTACTTC
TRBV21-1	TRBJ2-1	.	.	CASSRERVISYNEQFF	TGTGCCAGCAGCAGGGAGCGGGTGATATCCTACAATGAGCAGTTCTTC